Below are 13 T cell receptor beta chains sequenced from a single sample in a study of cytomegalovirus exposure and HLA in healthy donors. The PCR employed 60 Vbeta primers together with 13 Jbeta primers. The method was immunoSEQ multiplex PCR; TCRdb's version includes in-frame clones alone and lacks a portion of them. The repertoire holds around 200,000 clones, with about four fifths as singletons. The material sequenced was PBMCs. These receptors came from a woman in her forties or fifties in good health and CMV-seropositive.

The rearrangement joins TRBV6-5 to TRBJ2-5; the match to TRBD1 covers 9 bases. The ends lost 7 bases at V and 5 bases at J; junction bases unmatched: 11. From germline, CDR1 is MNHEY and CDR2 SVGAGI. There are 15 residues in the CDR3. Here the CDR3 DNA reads TGTGCCAGCACCCCAGGGACAGGGTCATGGGAGACCCAGTACTTC. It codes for CASTPGTGSWETQYF.

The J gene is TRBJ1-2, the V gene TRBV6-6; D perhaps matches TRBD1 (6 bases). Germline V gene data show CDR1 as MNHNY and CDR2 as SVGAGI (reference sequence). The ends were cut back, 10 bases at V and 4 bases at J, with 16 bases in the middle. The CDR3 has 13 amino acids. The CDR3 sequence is CAINSLGGYGYTF. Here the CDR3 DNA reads TGTGCCATCAATTCGTTAGGGGGCTATGGCTACACCTTC.

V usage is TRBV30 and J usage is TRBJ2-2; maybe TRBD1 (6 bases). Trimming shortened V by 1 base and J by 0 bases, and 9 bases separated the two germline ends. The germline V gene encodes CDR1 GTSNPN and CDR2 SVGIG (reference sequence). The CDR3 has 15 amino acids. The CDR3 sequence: CAWSDNRANTGELFF. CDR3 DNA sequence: TGTGCCTGGAGTGATAACAGGGCGAACACCGGGGAGCTGTTTTTT.

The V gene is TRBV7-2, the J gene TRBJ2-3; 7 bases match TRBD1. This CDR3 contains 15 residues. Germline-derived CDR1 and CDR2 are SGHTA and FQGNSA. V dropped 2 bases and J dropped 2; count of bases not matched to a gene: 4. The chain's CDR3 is CASSLLGQPTDTQYF. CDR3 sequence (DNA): TGTGCCAGCAGCTTACTGGGACAGCCCACAGATACGCAGTATTTT.

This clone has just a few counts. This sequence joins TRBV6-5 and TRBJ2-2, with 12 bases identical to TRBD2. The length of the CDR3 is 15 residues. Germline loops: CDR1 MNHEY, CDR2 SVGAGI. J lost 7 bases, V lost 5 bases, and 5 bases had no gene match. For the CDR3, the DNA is TGTGCCAGCAGTAACGGACTAGCGGGGCACGGGGAGCTGTTTTTT. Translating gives CASSNGLAGHGELFF.

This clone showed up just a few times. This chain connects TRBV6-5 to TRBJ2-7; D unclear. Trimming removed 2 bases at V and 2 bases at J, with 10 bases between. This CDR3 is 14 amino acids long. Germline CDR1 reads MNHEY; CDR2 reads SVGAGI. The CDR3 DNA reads TGTGCCAGCAGTTACCTCGACGGAGCCTACGAGCAGTACTTC. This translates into CASSYLDGAYEQYF.

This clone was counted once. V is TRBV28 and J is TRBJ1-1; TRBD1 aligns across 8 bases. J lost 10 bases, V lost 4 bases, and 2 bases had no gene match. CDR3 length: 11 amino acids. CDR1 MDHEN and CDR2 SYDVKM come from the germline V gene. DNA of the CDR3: TGTGCCAGCAGTTCGGACAGGGCAGCTTTCTTT. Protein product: CASSSDRAAFF.

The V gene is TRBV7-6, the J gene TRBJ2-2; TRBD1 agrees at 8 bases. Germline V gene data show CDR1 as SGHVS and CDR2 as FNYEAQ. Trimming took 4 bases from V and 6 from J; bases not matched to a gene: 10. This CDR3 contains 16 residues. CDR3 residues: CASSSQGASVPGELFF. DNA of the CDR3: TGTGCCAGCAGCTCCCAGGGGGCGTCGGTCCCCGGGGAGCTGTTTTTT. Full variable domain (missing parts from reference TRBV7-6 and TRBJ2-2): GAGVSQSPRYKVTKRGQDVALRCDPISGHVSLYWYRQALGQGPEFLTYFNYEAQQDKSGLPNDRFSAERPEGSISTLTIQRTEQRDSAMYRCASSSQGASVPGELFFGEGSRLTVL.

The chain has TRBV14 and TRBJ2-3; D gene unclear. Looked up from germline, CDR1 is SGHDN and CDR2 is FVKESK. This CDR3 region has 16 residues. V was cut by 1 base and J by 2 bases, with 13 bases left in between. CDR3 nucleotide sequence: TGTGCCAGCAGCCAAGGTCGCAGTCCTCTCACAGATACGCAGTATTTT. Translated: CASSQGRSPLTDTQYF.

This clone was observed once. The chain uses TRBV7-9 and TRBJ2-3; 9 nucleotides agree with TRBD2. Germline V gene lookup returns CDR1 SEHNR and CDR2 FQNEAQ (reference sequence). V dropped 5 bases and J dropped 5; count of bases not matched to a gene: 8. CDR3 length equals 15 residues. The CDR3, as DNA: TGTGCCAGCAGCCTACGCGGGGGGGCGGGAGATACGCAGTATTTT. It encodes CASSLRGGAGDTQYF.

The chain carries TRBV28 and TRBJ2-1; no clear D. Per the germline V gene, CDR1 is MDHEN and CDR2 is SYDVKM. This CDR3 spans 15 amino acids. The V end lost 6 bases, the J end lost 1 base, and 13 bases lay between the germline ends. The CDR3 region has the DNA TGTGCCAGCAGCCCCCTAGAATTGTCCTACAATGAGCAGTTCTTC. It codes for CASSPLELSYNEQFF.

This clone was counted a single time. CDR3 nucleotides: TGCGCCAGCGTCGTAGGGACAGGGTGGCCCGGGGAGCTGTTTTTT. Residues: CASVVGTGWPGELFF. The rearrangement joins TRBV5-1 to TRBJ2-2; 9 nucleotides align to TRBD1. The ends lost 7 bases at V and 6 bases at J; junction bases unmatched: 10. CDR3 size: 15 residues. The germline V gene has CDR1 SGHRS and CDR2 YFSETQ.

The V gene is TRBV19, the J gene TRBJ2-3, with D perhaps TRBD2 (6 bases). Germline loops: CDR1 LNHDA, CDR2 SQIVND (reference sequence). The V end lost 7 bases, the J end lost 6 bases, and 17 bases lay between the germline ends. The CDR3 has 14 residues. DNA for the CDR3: TGTGCCAGTAATGGAGGGTTGATGTTGGATACGCAGTATTTT. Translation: CASNGGLMLDTQYF.